Below, one T cell receptor (beta chain) is given with its context. Its target is unknown. Trimming took off 0 bases at V and 0 bases at J, with 6 bases between the two ends. The CDR3 totals 15 residues. Germline loops: CDR1 SNHLY, CDR2 FYNNEI. The sample comes from a study of persistence of HIV-infected CD4 T cells. Study information: Donors were ART-treated; their CMV- and Gag-responding CD4+ T cells were isolated.

Stimulation used around 10 ug/mL lysate from CMV-infected fibroblasts. CD40L/CD69 double-negative CD45RO-high memory CD4+ T cells were collected. Donors were HIV-1-infected adults who began suppressive ART during chronic infection. Points from the study as a whole: Antigen-responding cells were enriched for degenerate expanded CDR3beta sequences. The rare CMV-responding cells with HIV-1 proviruses were not separately TCR-sequenced.

This was the immunoSEQ version 4 assay in survey mode. Profiling relied on immunoSEQ multiplex PCR, and the TCRdb table lists in-frame clones only, not all of them. The table lists fewer than 40,000 clones, 82% of them singletons, with roughly 6.7% in the top ten. The TCR originated in an adult woman with HIV who was CMV-seropositive. The specimen was CD4+ T cells sorted from PBMCs after roughly 20-hour stimulation, collected from a patient who received antiretroviral therapy. This rearrangement joins TRBV2 to TRBJ1-3; the D is unclear. DNA of the CDR3: TGTGCCAGCAGTGAAGCTCGGGTCTCTGGAAACACCATATATTTT. Amino acid sequence: CASSEARVSGNTIYF.